This T cell receptor (beta chain) was found in a study of blood T cell repertoires in COVID-19. Trimming cost V 4 bases and J 2 bases; bases outside gene matches: 11. The CDR3 sequence is 16 residues long. From germline, CDR1 is SGHDT and CDR2 YYEEEE. Sequenced by immunoSEQ multiplex PCR; TCRdb stores in-frame clones only, minus some. Of about 440,000 clones listed, about 85% were seen once; the top ten hold roughly 1.8%. The gene calls are TRBV5-6 and TRBJ1-1; TRBD1 agrees at 7 bases. Sequencing was done on a sample of PBMCs or T cells enriched from blood (not recorded which). The TCR sequence derives from a woman aged 18-35 years with acute COVID-19. The CDR3 region has the DNA TGTGCCAGCAGCCAAGTCCGGACAGGACCTAACACTGAAGCTTTCTTT. Protein sequence: CASSQVRTGPNTEAFF.